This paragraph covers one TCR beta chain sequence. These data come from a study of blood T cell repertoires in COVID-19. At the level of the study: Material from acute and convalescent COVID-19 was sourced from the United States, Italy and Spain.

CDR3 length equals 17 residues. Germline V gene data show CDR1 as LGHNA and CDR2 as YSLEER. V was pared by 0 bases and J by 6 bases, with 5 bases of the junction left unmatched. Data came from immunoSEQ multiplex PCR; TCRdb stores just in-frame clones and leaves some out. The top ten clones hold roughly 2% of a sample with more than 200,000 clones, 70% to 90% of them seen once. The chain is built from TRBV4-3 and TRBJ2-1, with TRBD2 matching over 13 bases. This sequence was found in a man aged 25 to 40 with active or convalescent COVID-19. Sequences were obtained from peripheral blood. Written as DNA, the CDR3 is TGCGCCAGCAGCCAAGATGGGACTAGCGGGGTCGGCAATGAGCAGTTCTTC. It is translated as CASSQDGTSGVGNEQFF.